A single T cell receptor beta chain is shown here with its context. No antigen is known for it. This specimen comes from a study of OX40 agonist ivuxolimab in advanced cancers. Study details: Patients were dosed with the agonistic anti-OX40 (CD134) antibody ivuxolimab. Study-wide results and limits: In the expanded peripheral T cells, antigen specificity was never determined. In the 0.1 to 3.0 mg/kg range, CD4+ and CD8+ blood T cells had expanded clonally by week 6. CD8+ T cells averaged more expanded clones than CD4+.

Only in-frame clones appear in the TCRdb table, and some are missing; sequencing was by immunoSEQ multiplex PCR. The sample includes 57,000 or so clones, about 85% of them seen just once. Germline loops: CDR1 LNHDA, CDR2 SQIVND (reference sequence). This CDR3 is 16 amino acids long. Trimming at V came to 1 base and at J to 2 bases, leaving 4 bases not matched to a gene. This chain connects TRBV19 to TRBJ1-2; 10 positions agree with TRBD1. The source material was CD4+ or CD8+ T cells sorted from blood, sampled in a trial of the OX40 agonist ivuxolimab. This sequence was found in an adult with an advanced solid tumor such as melanoma, head and neck, liver or kidney cancer. This chain's CDR3 is CASSIGGQGINYGYTF. CDR3 nucleotides: TGTGCCAGTAGTATAGGGGGACAGGGGATAAACTATGGCTACACCTTC. Combining the CDR3 with reference TRBV19 and TRBJ1-2 gives the whole variable domain DGGITQSPKYLFRKEGQNVTLSCEQNLNHDAMYWYRQDPGQGLRLIYYSQIVNDFQKGDIAEGYSVSREKKESFPLTVTSAQKNPTAFYLCASSIGGQGINYGYTFGSGTRLTVV.